The 31 T cell receptor beta chains below were found in one sample sequenced in a study of glioma-infiltrating T cells after dendritic cell vaccination. Profiled with immunoSEQ multiplex PCR; TCRdb holds only in-frame clones, not every one. The table has fewer than 95,000 clones, 75% to 90% seen once; the top ten hold around 9.3%. The time point was: after dendritic cell vaccination, including at tumor progression/relapse. The starting material was blood, obtained after dendritic cell vaccination. The receptors come from a human donor with glioblastoma.

The V call is TRBV2, the J call TRBJ1-5; 7 nucleotides agree with TRBD1. Germline CDR1 SNHLY, CDR2 FYNNEI. The CDR3 sequence is 16 residues long. V lost 8 bases and J lost 1; bases outside the gene matches: 11. CDR3 nucleotides: TGTGCCAGCGGAGGAGGGAGACAGGGCAGCAATCAGCCCCAGCATTTT. Translation: CASGGGRQGSNQPQHF.

The chain links TRBV7-9 to TRBJ2-7; TRBD1 is a possible D gene (5 bases). Germline V gene sequence: CDR1 SEHNR, CDR2 FQNEAQ (reference sequence). V lost 6 bases to trimming and J lost 6 bases, with 12 bases between them. The CDR3 is made up of 12 amino acids. CDR3 sequence: CASSPTQVEQYF. CDR3 bases: TGTGCCAGCAGTCCTACACAGGTCGAGCAGTACTTC.

The chain is built from TRBV11-3 and TRBJ2-3; 13 bases match TRBD2. In germline, CDR1 is SGHNT, CDR2 YENEEA. This CDR3 has 16 amino acids. Unmatched junction bases numbered 4, after V lost 5 bases and J lost 2 bases. In DNA, the CDR3 is TGTGCCAGCAGCCCAGGGACTAGCGGGAACACAGATACGCAGTATTTT. This codes for CASSPGTSGNTDTQYF.

The chain joins TRBV5-6 to TRBJ2-5, with a possible D match to TRBD2 (7 bases). The V gene's germline CDR1 is SGHDT and CDR2 YYEEEE. V lost 4 bases and J 7 bases, leaving 14 bases between the germline ends. The CDR3 extends over 13 amino acids. The CDR3 DNA reads TGTGCCAGCAGCCTACAGGGCGGGAGGACCCAGTACTTC. This codes for CASSLQGGRTQYF.

The chain links TRBV27 to TRBJ1-1; TRBD1 might be the D (5 bases). The CDR3 is 13 residues long. V dropped 2 bases and J dropped 7 bases, with 11 bases sitting between them. Per germline, CDR1 MNHEY and CDR2 SMNVEV (reference sequence). The DNA for the CDR3 is TGTGCCAGCAGTTTAAGTCGGGGGAATGAAGCTTTCTTT. Protein product: CASSLSRGNEAFF.

The rearrangement joins TRBV28 to TRBJ2-7; tentative D call: TRBD2 (6 bases). Trimming removed 1 base at V and 2 bases at J, with 24 bases between. This CDR3 region has 19 residues. Germline lookup yields CDR1 MDHEN and CDR2 SYDVKM. As DNA, the CDR3 is TGTGCCAGCAGTTTATTATACATGTGGGGGACTCTAAACCCCTACGAGCAGTACTTC. It specifies CASSLLYMWGTLNPYEQYF.

V and J are TRBV6-6 and TRBJ1-1; 7 bases map to TRBD1. V dropped 2 bases and J dropped 2; count of bases not matched to a gene: 5. Germline CDR1 reads MNHNY; CDR2 reads SVGAGI (reference sequence). The CDR3 runs to 15 residues. CDR3 nucleotide sequence: TGTGCCAGCAGTTACCCCACAGGGGCAAACACTGAAGCTTTCTTT. As protein: CASSYPTGANTEAFF.

V gene TRBV4-2 combines with J gene TRBJ2-3, with 11 positions matching TRBD2. The junction had 6 bases not matched to a gene; V was cut back by 1 base and J by 0 bases. Germline loops: CDR1 LGHNA, CDR2 YNFKEQ. The CDR3 totals 18 residues. CDR3 in amino acids: CASSQVITSGSSTDTQYF. In DNA, the CDR3 is TGTGCCAGCAGCCAAGTTATAACTAGCGGGAGTAGCACAGATACGCAGTATTTT.

V and J are TRBV5-1 and TRBJ2-5; 8 bases agree with TRBD2. Unmatched junction bases numbered 4, after V lost 2 bases and J lost 1 base. The CDR3 loop spans 15 amino acids. CDR1 and CDR2 from the germline V gene are SGHRS and YFSETQ. CDR3: CASSLIGRAQETQYF. The CDR3, as DNA: TGCGCCAGCAGCTTAATCGGGAGGGCCCAAGAGACCCAGTACTTC.

This rearrangement joins TRBV5-4 to TRBJ1-1; TRBD1 is a possible D gene (5 bases). Looked up from germline, CDR1 is SGHNT and CDR2 is YYREEE (reference sequence). V dropped 3 bases and J dropped 1 base, with 7 bases sitting between them. The CDR3 sequence is 13 residues long. CDR3: CASSSQENTEAFF. The CDR3 DNA reads TGTGCCAGCAGCTCACAGGAGAACACTGAAGCTTTCTTT.

In the case of this clone: One junction end does not reproduce the germline sequence, and a read error may be involved. The chain employs TRBV25-1 and TRBJ1-3; TRBD1 is a possible D gene (5 bases). There are 15 residues in the CDR3. Germline V lookup: CDR1 MGHDK, CDR2 SYGVNS. In nucleotides, the CDR3 is TGTGCCAGCAGTGGGCAGGGCTGGTCTGGAAGCACCATATATTTT. As protein: CASSGQGWSGSTIYF.

This clone was counted a few times. V gene TRBV4-3 combines with J gene TRBJ1-4; 9 nucleotides align to TRBD1. Germline CDR1 is LGHNA and CDR2 is YSLEER. Trimming at V came to 4 bases and at J to 4 bases, leaving 4 bases not matched to a gene. This CDR3 contains 15 residues. CDR3 DNA sequence: TGCGCCAGCAGCCGCGGGACAGGGAGTAATGAAAAACTGTTTTTT. It encodes CASSRGTGSNEKLFF.

The CDR3 sequence: CASSLNREGPHEQYF. As DNA, the CDR3 is TGTGCCAGCAGTTTAAACAGGGAGGGCCCCCACGAGCAGTACTTC. V usage is TRBV27 and J usage is TRBJ2-7, with a tentative D call TRBD2 (7 bases). V lost 2 bases to trimming and J lost 5 bases, with 16 bases between them. The CDR3 has 15 amino acids. Germline CDR1 is MNHEY and CDR2 is SMNVEV (reference sequence).

This chain joins TRBV2 and TRBJ1-5; 7 bases map to TRBD1. Trimming cost V 2 bases and J 3 bases; bases outside gene matches: 7. CDR1 is SNHLY, CDR2 FYNNEI, per germline. The CDR3 runs to 16 residues. The chain's CDR3 is CASSEIGTEPNQPQHF. CDR3 nucleotides: TGTGCCAGCAGTGAAATCGGGACAGAACCCAATCAGCCCCAGCATTTT.

This rearrangement joins TRBV28 to TRBJ1-4, with 9 nucleotides matching TRBD1. V was clipped by 6 bases and J by 5 bases; unmatched bases: 7. The CDR3 is made up of 15 amino acids. The germline V gene encodes CDR1 MDHEN and CDR2 SYDVKM. CDR3 bases: TGTGCCAGCAGATCTACCGGGACAGGGAATGAAAAACTGTTTTTT. This encodes CASRSTGTGNEKLFF.

The chain has TRBV28 and TRBJ2-3; 11 bases agree with TRBD2. V shed 5 bases and J 5 bases; nucleotides not matched to a gene: 6. CDR1 and CDR2 from the germline V gene are MDHEN and SYDVKM. The CDR3 contains 15 residues. DNA of the CDR3: TGTGCCAGCAGTACTAGCGGGAGATTGGTAGATACGCAGTATTTT. Translated: CASSTSGRLVDTQYF.

This chain joins TRBV9 and TRBJ1-1; D is perhaps TRBD1 (6 bases). The CDR3 extends over 15 amino acids. V lost 0 bases and J lost 5, with 14 bases in between. Germline CDR1 reads SGDLS; CDR2 reads YYNGEE. The CDR3 DNA reads TGTGCCAGCAGCGTAGGGGCGAGGGGGAGAACTGAAGCTTTCTTT. It codes for CASSVGARGRTEAFF. Full variable domain (outside the CDR3, taken from reference TRBV9 and TRBJ1-1): DSGVTQTPKHLITATGQRVTLRCSPRSGDLSVYWYQQSLDQGLQFLIQYYNGEERAKGNILERFSAQQFPDLHSELNLSSLELGDSALYFCASSVGARGRTEAFFGQGTRLTVV.

This clone was detected only a few times. V is TRBV6-4 and J is TRBJ2-6; 8 nucleotides line up with TRBD2. The germline gives CDR1 MRHNA, CDR2 SNTAGT. The CDR3 is 16 residues long. With 5 bases clipped from V and 3 bases from J, the junction kept 6 bases outside the gene matches. The CDR3 is CASSSSGGGGANVLTF. In nucleotides, the CDR3 is TGTGCCAGCAGTTCAAGCGGGGGAGGTGGGGCCAACGTCCTGACTTTC.

The chain is built from TRBV7-3 and TRBJ2-2; D is uncertain. Germline V gene data show CDR1 as SGHTA and CDR2 as FQGTGA. CDR3 length equals 13 residues. Trimming removed 2 bases from V and 5 bases from J, with 6 bases in between. DNA of the CDR3: TGTGCCAGCAGCTTATTAGCAACCGGGGAGCTGTTTTTT. Translating it yields CASSLLATGELFF.

The chain couples TRBV15 to TRBJ2-7; TRBD1 matches at 7 bases. CDR1 is LNHNV and CDR2 is YYDKDF in the germline V gene (reference sequence). V trimming: 4 bases; J trimming: 1 base; junction bases outside the gene matches: 4. This CDR3 comprises 14 residues. The DNA of the CDR3 is TGTGCCACCAGCAAAGACAGGGCGTCCTACGAGCAGTACTTC. Translation gives CATSKDRASYEQYF.

The genes are TRBV9 and TRBJ2-5; D gene uncertain. Germline loops: CDR1 SGDLS, CDR2 YYNGEE. The germline V and J ends were trimmed by 0 bases and 2 bases, with 11 bases remaining between them. This CDR3 has 15 residues. CDR3 in amino acids: CASSVDPGSQETQYF. The DNA of the CDR3 is TGTGCCAGCAGCGTAGATCCGGGTTCGCAAGAGACCCAGTACTTC. Supplemented by reference TRBV9 and TRBJ2-5, the full variable domain reads DSGVTQTPKHLITATGQRVTLRCSPRSGDLSVYWYQQSLDQGLQFLIQYYNGEERAKGNILERFSAQQFPDLHSELNLSSLELGDSALYFCASSVDPGSQETQYFGPGTRLLVL.

J is TRBJ2-4 and V is TRBV23-1, with 7 positions matching TRBD2. TRBV23-1 is recorded as an ORF, its role being uncertain. The J segment lost 8 bases and the V segment lost 6 bases, leaving 13 bases of the junction unmatched. The CDR3 runs 15 residues. CDR3 sequence: CASRRPKAGRDIQYF. The DNA for the CDR3 is TGCGCCAGCAGACGCCCAAAGGCAGGGAGGGACATTCAGTACTTC.

The V call is TRBV27, the J call TRBJ2-5, with TRBD2 matching over 9 bases. J lost 1 base, V lost 5 bases, and 8 bases had no gene match. From germline, CDR1 is MNHEY and CDR2 SMNVEV (reference sequence). The CDR3 loop spans 16 amino acids. The CDR3 loop is CASSERLAEIQETQYF. CDR3 DNA: TGTGCCAGCAGTGAGCGACTAGCGGAGATCCAAGAGACCCAGTACTTC.

The chain couples TRBV30 to TRBJ1-1, with 8 bases identical to TRBD1. V lost 3 bases and J lost 6; bases outside the gene matches: 9. CDR3 length equals 14 residues. CDR1 and CDR2 from the germline V gene are GTSNPN and SVGIG (reference sequence). This CDR3 reads CAWSVKGQGAEAFF. Written as DNA, the CDR3 is TGTGCCTGGAGCGTTAAAGGACAGGGTGCTGAAGCTTTCTTT.

In its sample, this clone was seen once. The chain couples TRBV18 to TRBJ1-5; D not resolved. Germline V gene data show CDR1 as KGHSH and CDR2 as LQKENI. The CDR3 is made up of 12 amino acids. V gave up 4 bases and J gave up 9 bases, with 10 bases separating them. CDR3 sequence (DNA): TGTGCCAGCTCACTTCCCTCTTCGCCCCAGCATTTT. This gives the protein CASSLPSSPQHF. Variable domain in full (rest from reference TRBV18 and TRBJ1-5): NAGVMQNPRHLVRRRGQEARLRCSPMKGHSHVYWYRQLPEEGLKFMVYLQKENIIDESGMPKERFSAEFPKEGPSILRIQQVVRGDSAAYFCASSLPSSPQHFGDGTRLSIL.

The rearrangement joins TRBV2 to TRBJ2-3, with D possibly TRBD1 on 5 matching bases. Trimming shortened V by 6 bases and J by 1 base, and 17 bases separated the two germline ends. The CDR3 is made up of 16 amino acids. Germline assignment: CDR1 SNHLY and CDR2 FYNNEI. CDR3 in amino acids: CASSNPTGRGTDTQYF. The DNA of the CDR3 is TGTGCCAGCAGCAATCCTACAGGACGGGGCACAGATACGCAGTATTTT.

This chain's CDR3 is CASSYSRSAYNEQFF. In nucleotides, the CDR3 is TGTGCCAGCAGTTACTCGAGGTCAGCTTACAATGAGCAGTTCTTC. The rearrangement links TRBV6-5 to TRBJ2-1; D is undetermined. V was shortened by 0 bases and J by 4 bases, with 10 bases between the two germline ends. CDR3 length: 15 residues. Germline V gene lookup returns CDR1 MNHEY and CDR2 SVGAGI.

The V and J genes are TRBV4-1 and TRBJ2-5; a weak D match, TRBD2 (6 bases). Germline CDR1 MGHRA, CDR2 YSYEKL. The CDR3 consists of 16 residues. V lost 0 bases and J lost 4, with 15 bases in between. CDR3 residues: CASSQEYQQGGETQYF. The CDR3 region has the DNA TGCGCCAGCAGCCAAGAATACCAGCAGGGAGGAGAGACCCAGTACTTC.

The CDR3 spells CASSVLLQGHEQYF. CDR3 in DNA: TGTGCCAGTAGTGTCCTCCTACAGGGTCACGAGCAGTACTTC. This chain connects TRBV19 to TRBJ2-7, with a tentative D call TRBD1 (6 bases). CDR3 length: 14 residues. Germline CDR1 LNHDA, CDR2 SQIVND (reference sequence). Trimming stripped 5 bases from V and 5 bases from J, with 16 bases between.

This clone appeared a single time. CDR3 DNA sequence: TGCAGCGAAGCGATGCGTAGCGCGGCATTTAGAAACACCATATATTTT. Its protein product is CSEAMRSAAFRNTIYF. The rearrangement uses TRBV29-1 and TRBJ1-3; D unresolved. Germline CDR1 reads SQVTM; CDR2 reads ANQGSEA. The CDR3 sequence is 16 residues long. V was cut by 7 bases and J by 5 bases, with 24 bases left in between. The complete variable domain, with remaining parts taken from reference TRBV29-1 and TRBJ1-3, reads SAVISQKPSRDICQRGTSLTIQCQVDSQVTMMFWYRQQPGQSLTLIATANQGSEATYESGFVIDKFPISRPNLTFSTLTVSNMSPEDSSIYLCSEAMRSAAFRNTIYFGEGSWLTVV.

The V call is TRBV7-2, the J call TRBJ1-3, with D possibly TRBD1 on 5 matching bases. V lost 2 bases and J 0 bases, leaving 20 bases between the germline ends. The CDR3 loop spans 19 amino acids. The germline V gene encodes CDR1 SGHTA and CDR2 FQGNSA. The CDR3 region has the DNA TGTGCCAGCAGCTTATACGGGGGGGGGACTGTGAGCTCTGGAAACACCATATATTTT. Protein sequence: CASSLYGGGTVSSGNTIYF. The whole variable domain, remainder taken from reference TRBV7-2 and TRBJ1-3, is GAGVSQSPSNKVTEKGKDVELRCDPISGHTALYWYRQSLGQGLEFLIYFQGNSAPDKSGLPSDRFSAERTGGSVSTLTIQRTQQEDSAVYLCASSLYGGGTVSSGNTIYFGEGSWLTVV.